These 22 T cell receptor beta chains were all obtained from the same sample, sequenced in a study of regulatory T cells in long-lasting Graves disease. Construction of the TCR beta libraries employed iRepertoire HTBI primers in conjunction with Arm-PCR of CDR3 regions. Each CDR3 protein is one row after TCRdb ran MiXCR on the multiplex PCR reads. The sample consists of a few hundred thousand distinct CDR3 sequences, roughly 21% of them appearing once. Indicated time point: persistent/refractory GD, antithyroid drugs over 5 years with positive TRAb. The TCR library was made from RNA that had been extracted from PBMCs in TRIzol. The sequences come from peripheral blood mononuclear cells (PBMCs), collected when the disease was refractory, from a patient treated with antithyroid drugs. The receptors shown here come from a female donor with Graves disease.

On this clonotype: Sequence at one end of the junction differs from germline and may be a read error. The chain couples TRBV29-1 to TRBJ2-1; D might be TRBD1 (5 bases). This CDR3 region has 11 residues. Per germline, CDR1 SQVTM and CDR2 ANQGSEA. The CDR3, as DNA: TGCAGCGTTACTCCCAGCGCGTTAGGGGTCTTC. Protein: CSVTPSALGVF.

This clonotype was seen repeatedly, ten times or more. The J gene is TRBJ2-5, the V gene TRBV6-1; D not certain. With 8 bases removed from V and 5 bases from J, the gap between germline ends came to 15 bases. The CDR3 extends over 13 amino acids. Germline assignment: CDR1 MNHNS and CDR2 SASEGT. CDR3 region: CASGLTQGETQYF. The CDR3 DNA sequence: TGTGCCAGCGGCCTCACTCAAGGGGAGACCCAGTACTTC.

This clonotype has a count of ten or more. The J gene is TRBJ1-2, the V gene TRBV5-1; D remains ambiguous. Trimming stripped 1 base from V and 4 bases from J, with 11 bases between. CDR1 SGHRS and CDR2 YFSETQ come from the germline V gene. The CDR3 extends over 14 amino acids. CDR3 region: CASSLTDLTYGYTF. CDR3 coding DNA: TGCGCCAGCAGCTTGACGGACCTTACCTATGGCTACACCTTC. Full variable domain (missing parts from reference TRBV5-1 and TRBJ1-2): KAGVTQTPRYLIKTRGQQVTLSCSPISGHRSVSWYQQTPGQGLQFLFEYFSETQRNKGNFPGRFSGRQFSNSRSEMNVSTLELGDSALYLCASSLTDLTYGYTFGSGTRLTVV.

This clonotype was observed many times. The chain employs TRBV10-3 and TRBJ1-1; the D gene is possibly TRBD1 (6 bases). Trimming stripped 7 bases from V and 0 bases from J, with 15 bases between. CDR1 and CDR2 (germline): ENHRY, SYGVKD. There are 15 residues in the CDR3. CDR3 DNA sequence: TGTGCCATCACCGCAGGGGCCCTGTTGAACACTGAAGCTTTCTTT. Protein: CAITAGALLNTEAFF.

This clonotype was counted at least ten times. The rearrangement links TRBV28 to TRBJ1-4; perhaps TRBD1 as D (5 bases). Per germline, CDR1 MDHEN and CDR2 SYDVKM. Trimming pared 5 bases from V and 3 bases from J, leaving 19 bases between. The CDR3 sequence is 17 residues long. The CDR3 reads CASSPTLGGTANEKLFF. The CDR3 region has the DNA TGTGCCAGCAGTCCAACCTTGGGGGGGACGGCTAATGAAAAACTGTTTTTT.

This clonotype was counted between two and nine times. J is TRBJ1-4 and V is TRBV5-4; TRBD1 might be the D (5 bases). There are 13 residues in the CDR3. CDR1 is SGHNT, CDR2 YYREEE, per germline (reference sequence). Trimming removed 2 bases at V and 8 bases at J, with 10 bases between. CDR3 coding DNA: TGTGCCAGCAGCTTATCTTGGGACGAAAAACTGTTTTTT. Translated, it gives CASSLSWDEKLFF.

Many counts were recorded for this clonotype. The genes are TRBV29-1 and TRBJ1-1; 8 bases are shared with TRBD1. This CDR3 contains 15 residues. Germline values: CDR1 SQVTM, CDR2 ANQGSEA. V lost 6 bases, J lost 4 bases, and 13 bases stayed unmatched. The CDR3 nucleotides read TGCAGCGTGACCTTTCGGACAGGGAGGGCCACTGAAGCTTTCTTT. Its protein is CSVTFRTGRATEAFF.

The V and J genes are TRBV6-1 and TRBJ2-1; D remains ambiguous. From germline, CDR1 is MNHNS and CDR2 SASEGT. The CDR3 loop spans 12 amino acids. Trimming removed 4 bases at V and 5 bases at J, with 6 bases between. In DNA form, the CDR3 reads TGTGCCAGCAGTGCACAAGACAATGAGCAGTTCTTC. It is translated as CASSAQDNEQFF.

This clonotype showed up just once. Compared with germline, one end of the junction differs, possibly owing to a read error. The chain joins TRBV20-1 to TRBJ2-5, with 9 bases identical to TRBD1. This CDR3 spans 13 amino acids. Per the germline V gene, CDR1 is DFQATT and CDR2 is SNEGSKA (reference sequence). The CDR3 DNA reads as TGCAATGCTGGGGACAGGGTGGTAGAGACTCAGTACTTC. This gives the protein CNAGDRVVETQYF.

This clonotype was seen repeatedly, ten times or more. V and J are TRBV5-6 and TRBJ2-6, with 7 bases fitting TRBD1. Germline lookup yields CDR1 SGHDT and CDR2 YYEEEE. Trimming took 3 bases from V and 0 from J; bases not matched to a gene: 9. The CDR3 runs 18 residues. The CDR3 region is CASSSPEDRDSGANVLTF. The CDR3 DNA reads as TGTGCCAGCAGCTCGCCGGAAGACAGGGACTCTGGGGCCAACGTCCTGACTTTC.

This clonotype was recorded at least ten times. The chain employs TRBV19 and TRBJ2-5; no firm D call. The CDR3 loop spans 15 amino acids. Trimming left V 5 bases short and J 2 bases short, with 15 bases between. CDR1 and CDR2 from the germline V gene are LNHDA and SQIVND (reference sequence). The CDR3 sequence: CASSPRPSWQETQYF. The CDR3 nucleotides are TGTGCCAGTAGTCCTAGACCGTCGTGGCAAGAGACCCAGTACTTC.

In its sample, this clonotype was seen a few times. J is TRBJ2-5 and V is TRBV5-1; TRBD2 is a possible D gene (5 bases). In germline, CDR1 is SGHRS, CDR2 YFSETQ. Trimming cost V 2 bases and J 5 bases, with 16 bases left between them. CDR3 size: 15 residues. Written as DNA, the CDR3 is TGCGCCAGCAGCTTAAGCGGTTCGTCCCGGGAGACCCAGTACTTC. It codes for CASSLSGSSRETQYF.

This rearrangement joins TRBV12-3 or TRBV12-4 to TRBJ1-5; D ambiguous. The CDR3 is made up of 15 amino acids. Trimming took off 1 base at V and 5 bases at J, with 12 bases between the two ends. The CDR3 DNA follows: TGTGCCAGCAGTTTAGGAGGTTGGGAGGATCAGCCCCAGCATTTT. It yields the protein CASSLGGWEDQPQHF.

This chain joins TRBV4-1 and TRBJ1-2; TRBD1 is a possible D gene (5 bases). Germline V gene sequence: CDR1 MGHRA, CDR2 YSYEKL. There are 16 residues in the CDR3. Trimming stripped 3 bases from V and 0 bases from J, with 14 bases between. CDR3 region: CASSQVPGGANYGYTF. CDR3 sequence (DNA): TGCGCCAGCAGCCAGGTCCCTGGGGGAGCTAACTATGGCTACACCTTC.

CDR3 protein: CASSFRQAGETEAFF. CDR3 DNA: TGTGCCAGCTCATTTCGACAGGCGGGAGAGACTGAAGCTTTCTTT. The rearrangement joins TRBV18 to TRBJ1-1, with D possibly being TRBD1 (6 bases). The CDR3 contains 15 residues. Germline CDR1 reads KGHSH; CDR2 reads LQKENI. The V end lost 5 bases, the J end lost 5 bases, and 18 bases lay between the germline ends.

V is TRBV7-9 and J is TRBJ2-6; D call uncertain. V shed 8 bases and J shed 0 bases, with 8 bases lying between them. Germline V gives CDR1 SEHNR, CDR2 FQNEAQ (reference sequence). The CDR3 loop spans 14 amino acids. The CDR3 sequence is CASLKPSGANVLTF. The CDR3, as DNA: TGTGCCAGCTTAAAACCCTCTGGGGCCAACGTCCTGACTTTC.

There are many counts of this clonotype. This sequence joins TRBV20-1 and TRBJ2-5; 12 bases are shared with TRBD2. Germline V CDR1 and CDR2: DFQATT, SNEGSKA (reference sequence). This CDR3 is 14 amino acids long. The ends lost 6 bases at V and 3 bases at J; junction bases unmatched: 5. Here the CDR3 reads CSATTSGGKETQYF. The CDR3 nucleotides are TGCAGTGCCACGACTAGCGGGGGTAAAGAGACCCAGTACTTC.

CDR3 region: CSAEAGEYEQYF. The DNA for the CDR3 is TGCAGTGCTGAGGCCGGGGAGTACGAGCAGTACTTC. The chain recombines TRBV20-1 with TRBJ2-7; TRBD2 might be the D (5 bases). The length of the CDR3 is 12 residues. The V end was cut by 5 bases, the J end by 4 bases, with 12 bases between. Germline loops: CDR1 DFQATT, CDR2 SNEGSKA (reference sequence).

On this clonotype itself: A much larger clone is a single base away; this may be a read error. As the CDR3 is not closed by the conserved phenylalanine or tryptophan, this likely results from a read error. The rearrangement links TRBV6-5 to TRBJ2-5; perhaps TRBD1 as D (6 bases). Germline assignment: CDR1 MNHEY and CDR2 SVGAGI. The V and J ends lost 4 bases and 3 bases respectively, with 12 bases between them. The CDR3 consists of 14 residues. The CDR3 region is CASSFSTGEETQYV. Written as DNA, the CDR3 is TGTGCCAGCAGTTTCTCGACAGGAGAAGAGACCCAGTACGTC.

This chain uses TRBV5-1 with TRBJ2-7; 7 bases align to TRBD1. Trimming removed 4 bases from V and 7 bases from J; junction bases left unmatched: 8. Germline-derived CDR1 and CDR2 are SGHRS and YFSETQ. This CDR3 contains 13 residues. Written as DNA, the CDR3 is TGCGCCAGCAGCATAAGACAGGGTGGAGAGCAGTACTTC. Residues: CASSIRQGGEQYF.

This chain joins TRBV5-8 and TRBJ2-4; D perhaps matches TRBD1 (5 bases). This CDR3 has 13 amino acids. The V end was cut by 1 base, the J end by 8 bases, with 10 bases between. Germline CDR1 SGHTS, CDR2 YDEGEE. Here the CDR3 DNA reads TGTGCCAGCAGCTTGAGGGGTTCGGACATTCAGTACTTC. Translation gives CASSLRGSDIQYF.

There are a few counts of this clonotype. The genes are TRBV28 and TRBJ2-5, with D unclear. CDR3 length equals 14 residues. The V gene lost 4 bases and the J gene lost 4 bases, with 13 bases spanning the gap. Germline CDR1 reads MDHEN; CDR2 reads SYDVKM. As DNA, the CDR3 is TGTGCCAGCAGTTCCTTTAAAACGGGAGAGACCCAGTACTTC. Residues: CASSSFKTGETQYF.